This section outlines one TCR beta chain sequence together with its context. Its antigen is undetermined. J was trimmed by 3 bases and V by 5 bases; bases with no gene match: 10. The CDR3 length is 16 residues. CDR1 is SGHTA, CDR2 FQGTGA, per germline. At the Johns Hopkins FTIC core, DNA taken from cultured CD4+ T cells was sequenced by way of the Oncomine TCR Beta short-read assay. TCRdb re-called the PCR reads with MiXCR, one entry per CDR3 protein. The table shows some 20,000 distinct CDR3 sequences, with about 41% occurring only once. Treatment indicated: roughly 10-day PBMC culture with coronavirus spike peptide pools or control peptides (ViraFEST assay). The data derive from a study of vaccination and CD4 T cells after COVID-19.

This sequence was found in a human donor who had recovered from COVID-19. Material: CD4+ T cells from blood, cultured in vitro. This chain joins TRBV7-3 and TRBJ2-7, with 10 bases that match TRBD1. The CDR3 loop reads CASSGATGGFVYEQYF. The CDR3 DNA sequence: TGTGCCAGCAGCGGGGCGACAGGGGGCTTCGTCTACGAGCAGTACTTC.